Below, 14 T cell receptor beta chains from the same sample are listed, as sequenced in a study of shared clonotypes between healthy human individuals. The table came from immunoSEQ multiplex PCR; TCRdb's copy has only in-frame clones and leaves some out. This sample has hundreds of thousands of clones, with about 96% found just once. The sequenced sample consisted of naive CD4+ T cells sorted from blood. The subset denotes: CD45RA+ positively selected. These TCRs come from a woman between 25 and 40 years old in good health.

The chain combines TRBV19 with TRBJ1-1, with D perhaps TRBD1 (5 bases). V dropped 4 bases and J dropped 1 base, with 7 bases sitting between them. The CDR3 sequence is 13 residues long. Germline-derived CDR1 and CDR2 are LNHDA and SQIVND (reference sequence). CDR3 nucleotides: TGTGCCAGTAGTAGCGGACAGAACACTGAAGCTTTCTTT. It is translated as CASSSGQNTEAFF.

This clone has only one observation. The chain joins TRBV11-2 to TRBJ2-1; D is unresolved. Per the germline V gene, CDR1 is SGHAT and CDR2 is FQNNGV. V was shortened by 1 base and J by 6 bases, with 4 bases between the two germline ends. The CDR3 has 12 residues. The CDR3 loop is CASSLASNEQFF. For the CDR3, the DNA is TGTGCCAGCAGCTTAGCTAGCAATGAGCAGTTCTTC. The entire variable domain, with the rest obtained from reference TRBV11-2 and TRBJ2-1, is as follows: EAGVAQSPRYKIIEKRQSVAFWCNPISGHATLYWYQQILGQGPKLLIQFQNNGVVDDSQLPKDRFSAERLKGVDSTLKIQPAKLEDSAVYLCASSLASNEQFFGPGTRLTVL.

The CDR3 nucleotides read TGTGCCAGTAGTACCCCAGGGGGGGCGAGAGAGACCCAGTACTTC. This translates into CASSTPGGARETQYF. V and J are TRBV19 and TRBJ2-5; D might be TRBD1 or TRBD2, each matching 7 bases. V was pared by 4 bases and J by 4 bases, with 16 bases between. The V gene's germline CDR1 is LNHDA and CDR2 SQIVND (reference sequence). The CDR3 totals 15 residues.

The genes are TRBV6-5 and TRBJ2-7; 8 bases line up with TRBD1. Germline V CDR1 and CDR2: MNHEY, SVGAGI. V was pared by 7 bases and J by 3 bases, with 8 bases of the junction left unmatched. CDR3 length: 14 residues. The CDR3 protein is CASNRDRTGYEQYF. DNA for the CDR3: TGTGCCAGCAACCGGGACAGGACAGGCTACGAGCAGTACTTC.

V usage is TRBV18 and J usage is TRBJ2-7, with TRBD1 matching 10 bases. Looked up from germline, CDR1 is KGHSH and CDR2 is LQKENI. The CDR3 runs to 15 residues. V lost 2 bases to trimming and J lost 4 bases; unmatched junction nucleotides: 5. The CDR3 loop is CASSPGTGAPYEQYF. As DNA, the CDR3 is TGTGCCAGCTCACCAGGGACAGGGGCCCCGTACGAGCAGTACTTC.

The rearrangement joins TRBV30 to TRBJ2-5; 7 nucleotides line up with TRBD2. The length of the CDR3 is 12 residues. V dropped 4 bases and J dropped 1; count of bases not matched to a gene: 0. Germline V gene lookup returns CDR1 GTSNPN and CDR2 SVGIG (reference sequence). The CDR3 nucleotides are TGTGCCTGGACGGGAGGCCAAGAGACCCAGTACTTC. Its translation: CAWTGGQETQYF.

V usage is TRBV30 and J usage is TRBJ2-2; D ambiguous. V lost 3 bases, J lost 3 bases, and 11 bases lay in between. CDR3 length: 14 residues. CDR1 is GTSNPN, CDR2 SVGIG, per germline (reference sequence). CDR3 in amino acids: CAWRWVTDTGELFF. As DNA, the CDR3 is TGTGCCTGGAGGTGGGTCACCGACACCGGGGAGCTGTTTTTT.

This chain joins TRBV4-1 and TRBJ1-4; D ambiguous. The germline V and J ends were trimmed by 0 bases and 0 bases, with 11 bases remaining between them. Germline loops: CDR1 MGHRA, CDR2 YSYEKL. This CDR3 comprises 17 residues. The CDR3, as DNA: TGCGCCAGCAGCCAAGATCGTAGCCGCGCAACTAATGAAAAACTGTTTTTT. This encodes CASSQDRSRATNEKLFF.

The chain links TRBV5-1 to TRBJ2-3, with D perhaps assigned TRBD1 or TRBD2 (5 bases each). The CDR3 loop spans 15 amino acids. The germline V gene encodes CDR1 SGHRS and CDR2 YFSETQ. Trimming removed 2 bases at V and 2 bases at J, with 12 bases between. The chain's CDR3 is CASSLTVGATDTQYF. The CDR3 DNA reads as TGCGCCAGCAGCTTAACGGTCGGGGCCACAGATACGCAGTATTTT.

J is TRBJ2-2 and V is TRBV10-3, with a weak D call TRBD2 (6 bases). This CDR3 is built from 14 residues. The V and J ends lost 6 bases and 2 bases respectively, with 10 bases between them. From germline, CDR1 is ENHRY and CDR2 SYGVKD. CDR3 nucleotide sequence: TGTGCCATCAGACAAACTAGCAACACCGGGGAGCTGTTTTTT. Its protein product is CAIRQTSNTGELFF.

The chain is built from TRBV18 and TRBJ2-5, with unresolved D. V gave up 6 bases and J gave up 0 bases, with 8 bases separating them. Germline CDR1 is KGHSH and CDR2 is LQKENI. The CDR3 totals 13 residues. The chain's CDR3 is CASSLKYQETQYF. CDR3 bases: TGTGCCAGCTCGCTCAAATACCAAGAGACCCAGTACTTC.

The CDR3 sequence: CASSQDFVSEKLFF. CDR3 sequence (DNA): TGTGCCAGCAGTCAGGACTTCGTGAGTGAAAAACTGTTTTTT. This chain joins TRBV2 and TRBJ1-4; D gene unclear. Trimming pared 5 bases from V and 7 bases from J, leaving 14 bases between. The CDR3 totals 14 residues. Germline loops: CDR1 SNHLY, CDR2 FYNNEI. The whole variable domain, remainder taken from reference TRBV2 and TRBJ1-4, is EPEVTQTPSHQVTQMGQEVILRCVPISNHLYFYWYRQILGQKVEFLVSFYNNEISEKSEIFDDQFSVERPDGSNFTLKIRSTKLEDSAMYFCASSQDFVSEKLFFGSGTQLSVL.

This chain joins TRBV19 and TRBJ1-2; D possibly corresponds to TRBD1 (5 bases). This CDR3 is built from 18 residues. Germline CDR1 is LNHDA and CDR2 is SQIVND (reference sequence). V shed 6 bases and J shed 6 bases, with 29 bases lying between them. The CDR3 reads CASSKWGVQKDARNGYTF. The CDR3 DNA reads TGTGCCAGTAGCAAATGGGGGGTACAGAAGGATGCCCGAAATGGCTACACCTTC.

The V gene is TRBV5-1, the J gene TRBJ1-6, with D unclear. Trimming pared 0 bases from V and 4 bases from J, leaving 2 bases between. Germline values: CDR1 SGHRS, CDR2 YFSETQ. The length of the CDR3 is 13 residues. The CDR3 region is CASSLAYNSPLHF. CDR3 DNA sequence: TGCGCCAGCAGCTTGGCTTATAATTCACCCCTCCACTTT.